This is a list of T cell receptor beta chains from one sample in a study of T cell responses to AZD1222 COVID-19 vaccine. Repertoires were generated with immunoSEQ multiplex PCR, while TCRdb's copy carries only in-frame clones and drops some. The sample carries approximately 130,000 clones, approximately 91% recorded once. Specimen: peripheral blood, collected 28 days after the second AZD1222 dose. The receptor set was obtained from an adult who received the AZD1222 COVID-19 vaccine. Each CDR3 is given with its conserved first and last residue. The D gene is left open where the match is weak. A row's size may be missing; if present it is once, few, many or a size class.

size	length	V	D	J	DNA	CDR3
.	17	TRBV5-1	TRBD2	TRBJ2-1	TGCGCCAGCAGCTTGGACGGCGGGAGGGCCGCCCACAATGAGCAGTTCTTC	CASSLDGGRAAHNEQFF
.	13	TRBV4-2	.	TRBJ1-5	TGTGCCAGCAGCCAGACCCTAAATCAGCCCCAGCATTTT	CASSQTLNQPQHF
few	15	TRBV6-5	.	TRBJ1-3	TGTGCCAGCACGATCGACAGAGGACAGGGAAACACCATATATTTT	CASTIDRGQGNTIYF
.	14	TRBV5-8	.	TRBJ1-2	TGTGCCAGCAGCTTGGAGATCCAGGACAATCGCTACACCTTC	CASSLEIQDNRYTF
once	14	TRBV28	.	TRBJ2-2	TGTGCCAGCAGTTCGCAGGGTGGCCTTCGGGAGCTGTTTTTT	CASSSQGGLRELFF
.	20	TRBV2	.	TRBJ1-5	TGTGCCAGCAGCATCCTACGGGGGGCGGGGAGTGGGAATAGCAATCAGCCCCAGCATTTT	CASSILRGAGSGNSNQPQHF
.	11	TRBV20-1	.	TRBJ1-5	TGCAGTGCTAGACTACAGGGTACCCAGCATTTT	CSARLQGTQHF
once	14	TRBV10-3	TRBD1	TRBJ2-5	TGTGCCACTCGGGACAGGGGAGGCCAAGAGACCCAGTACTTC	CATRDRGGQETQYF
.	16	TRBV11-1	TRBD2	TRBJ2-5	TGTGCCAGCAGCTTAGGGACTAGCGGGGGGGTGGAGACCCAGTACTTC	CASSLGTSGGVETQYF
.	17	TRBV6-6	TRBD2	TRBJ2-7	TGTGCCAGCAGTCCGACTAGCGGGGGGGCCCCTTCCTACGAGCAGTACTTC	CASSPTSGGAPSYEQYF
.	17	TRBV11-3	TRBD1	TRBJ2-3	TGTGCCAGCAGCTTACCGCGGGGGACAGGGGTACCAGATACGCAGTATTTT	CASSLPRGTGVPDTQYF
.	16	TRBV28	TRBD2	TRBJ2-5	TGTGCCAGCAGGCCGAAACTAGCGGGAATCCAAGAGACCCAGTACTTC	CASRPKLAGIQETQYF
.	11	TRBV12-3/TRBV12-4	.	TRBJ2-7	TGTGCCAGCAGTTTATTAGGCGAGCAGTACTTC	CASSLLGEQYF
.	14	TRBV27	TRBD2	TRBJ2-1	TGTGCCAGCAGTTTGCTAGCGGGGGGGCATGAGCAGTTCTTC	CASSLLAGGHEQFF
.	16	TRBV28	TRBD2	TRBJ2-3	TGTGCCAGCAGTCCAACTGGACTAGCGGGAGGGAGATGGTTGGATTTT	CASSPTGLAGGRWLDF
once	13	TRBV2	.	TRBJ1-5	TGTGCCAGCAGGGGAGATAGCAATCAGCCCCAGCATTTT	CASRGDSNQPQHF
.	13	TRBV7-9	.	TRBJ1-4	TGTGCCAGCAGCCCCGGAGCGCGTGAAAAACTGTTTTTT	CASSPGAREKLFF
.	13	TRBV27	.	TRBJ1-4	TGTGCCAGCAGTGTTAGACAGAATGAAAAACTGTTTTTT	CASSVRQNEKLFF
.	10	TRBV20-1	.	TRBJ1-2	TGCAGTGCTGGCAGTCATGGCTACACCTTC	CSAGSHGYTF
.	14	TRBV7-2	.	TRBJ2-3	TGTGCCAGCAGCTTCAGGGGTGGCACAGATACGCAGTATTTT	CASSFRGGTDTQYF
.	14	TRBV3-1/TRBV3-2	TRBD1	TRBJ1-1	TGTGCCAGCCTGCGGACAGGAAAGGACACTGAAGCTTTCTTT	CASLRTGKDTEAFF
.	14	TRBV6-5	.	TRBJ1-4	TGTGCCACCATTCCAGGGTCATTTAATGAAAAACTGTTTTTT	CATIPGSFNEKLFF
.	17	TRBV7-9	.	TRBJ2-2	TGTGCCAGCAGCTTAGGCTTCAGGCCCTTCGTAGGCGGGGAGCTGTTTTTT	CASSLGFRPFVGGELFF
.	19	TRBV7-9	.	TRBJ2-3	TGTGCCAGCAGCGAGACCCGGGCCGCAAGACCCTCCACACACGGTACGCAGTATTTT	CASSETRAARPSTHGTQYF
.	17	TRBV5-1	TRBD2	TRBJ2-2	TGCGCCAGCAGCTTGAGACTAGCGGGAGGGGCCGGCGGGGAGCTGTTTTTT	CASSLRLAGGAGGELFF
once	14	TRBV27	.	TRBJ2-3	TGTGCCAGCAGCTTAGGCCAGGTTTGGGGTACGCAGTATTTT	CASSLGQVWGTQYF
.	13	TRBV5-8	.	TRBJ1-2	TGTGCCAGCAGCTTCTCAGGATACTATGGCTACACCTTC	CASSFSGYYGYTF
.	18	TRBV15	.	TRBJ1-5	TGTGCCACCAGCAGAGGGAGACAGGCGGGATACGGCAATCAGCCCCAGCATTTT	CATSRGRQAGYGNQPQHF
.	15	TRBV15	.	TRBJ2-1	TGTGCCACCGATTTAGGGCAGGGTCTCGACAATGAGCAGTTCTTC	CATDLGQGLDNEQFF
.	15	TRBV14	.	TRBJ2-7	TGTGCCAGCAGCCAACTTGACGGTAGCTCCTACGAGCAGTACTTC	CASSQLDGSSYEQYF
.	15	TRBV10-3	TRBD1	TRBJ2-4	TGTGCCATCAGTGAGTCGGGGGACAGCAAAAACATTCAGTACTTC	CAISESGDSKNIQYF
.	13	TRBV6-5	.	TRBJ1-2	TGTGCCAGCAGCAAAGGGTGGGGCGCGGGCTACACCTTC	CASSKGWGAGYTF
few	15	TRBV2	.	TRBJ2-7	TGTGCCAGCAAGTTCCTCCTAGCTGGAACCTACGAGCAGTACTTC	CASKFLLAGTYEQYF
.	16	TRBV12-5	TRBD1	TRBJ1-1	TGTGCTAGTGGTTTGGTACTAGGAGGGGGCCCCACTGAAGCTTTCTTT	CASGLVLGGGPTEAFF
.	17	TRBV27	TRBD1	TRBJ2-4	TGTGCCAGCAGTCGGGTTGGACAGGGGCTAGCCAAAAACATTCAGTACTTC	CASSRVGQGLAKNIQYF
.	13	TRBV2	TRBD1	TRBJ1-4	TGTGCCAGCAGGGGGCAGGGGGATGAAAAACTGTTTTTT	CASRGQGDEKLFF
once	15	TRBV5-1	.	TRBJ1-3	TGCGCCAGCAGCCATGGGACTCCCTCTGGAAACACCATATATTTT	CASSHGTPSGNTIYF
.	15	TRBV9	.	TRBJ2-7	TGTGCCAGCAGCGTTTACAGCTCCTCGGGGTACGAGCAGTACTTC	CASSVYSSSGYEQYF
many	16	TRBV4-1	TRBD1	TRBJ1-6	TGCGCCAGCAGCCAAGGATACGGACAGGACAATTCACCCCTCCACTTT	CASSQGYGQDNSPLHF
once	12	TRBV10-3	TRBD1	TRBJ1-2	TGTGCCATCGCCGGGACAGCTGATGGCTACACCTTC	CAIAGTADGYTF
once	15	TRBV29-1	TRBD2	TRBJ2-3	TGCAGCGTTGAGGGGCCCGGGGGGGCGACAGATACGCAGTATTTT	CSVEGPGGATDTQYF
.	12	TRBV12-3/TRBV12-4	.	TRBJ1-2	TGTGCCAGCAGTATAGGGGGAAGTGGCTACACCTTC	CASSIGGSGYTF
.	14	TRBV19	TRBD1	TRBJ2-3	TGTGCCAGTAGTATTTGGGGACAGCAAGATACGCAGTATTTT	CASSIWGQQDTQYF
.	13	TRBV3-1/TRBV3-2	.	TRBJ2-3	TGTGCCAGCAGCCAAGGGAACACAGATACGCAGTATTTT	CASSQGNTDTQYF
.	17	TRBV6-2/TRBV6-3	TRBD2	TRBJ2-7	TGTGCCAGCAGTTACGAGGGACTAGCGGGGAATAACTACGAGCAGTACTTC	CASSYEGLAGNNYEQYF
.	16	TRBV24-1	TRBD1	TRBJ2-7	TGTGCCACCAGTGATGGTGGGGACAGGGGGCGCGGCGAGCAGTACTTC	CATSDGGDRGRGEQYF
.	14	TRBV6-5	TRBD2	TRBJ2-1	TGTGCCAGCAGCTTAGCGGGAGCATACAATGAGCAGTTCTTC	CASSLAGAYNEQFF
few	15	TRBV6-5	TRBD1	TRBJ2-7	TGTGCCAGCAGTTACTCACCGGGACAGGGTTACGAGCAGTACTTC	CASSYSPGQGYEQYF
.	16	TRBV4-2	.	TRBJ2-4	TGTGCCAGCAGCCAAGGGACAGAACTAGCCAAAAACATTCAGTACTTC	CASSQGTELAKNIQYF